The rows below give T cell receptor beta chains drawn from one sample of a study of cytomegalovirus exposure and HLA in healthy donors. TCRdb keeps only in-frame clones here, not all; method: immunoSEQ multiplex PCR. The repertoire includes approximately 170,000 clones, around four fifths of them detected once, and roughly 7.4% sits in the top ten. Sequenced material: PBMCs. These receptors came from a male donor in good health and CMV-seropositive. The CDR3 runs from the conserved cysteine through the conserved F or W. Fields, in order: clone size, D gene, V gene, J gene, CDR3 DNA, CDR3 protein. A D gene is named only where the DNA matches it firmly. Clone size appears in some rows only: once, few, many, or a class for an expanded clone.

size: few; D: NA; V: TRBV9; J: TRBJ1-1; DNA: TGTGCCAGCAGCGACCCAGGGGCCTCGGGTAACACTGAAGCTTTCTTT; CDR3: CASSDPGASGNTEAFF
size: NA; D: TRBD1; V: TRBV2; J: TRBJ2-7; DNA: TGTGCCAGCAGTGCTGTGTTGGGACAGGGCCTCTACGAGCAGTACTTC; CDR3: CASSAVLGQGLYEQYF
size: NA; D: TRBD1; V: TRBV9; J: TRBJ2-7; DNA: TGTGCCAGCAGCGCCCCCGGGACAGGGGGCAACGAGCAGTACTTC; CDR3: CASSAPGTGGNEQYF
size: once; D: NA; V: TRBV7-9; J: TRBJ1-2; DNA: TGTGCCAGCAGCTCCAGCCGGGGGGGCGCGGGCTACACCTTC; CDR3: CASSSSRGGAGYTF
size: NA; D: TRBD1; V: TRBV9; J: TRBJ1-1; DNA: TGTGCCAGCAGCCCGCGGGACAGGGGGAGAGGTGCTGAAGCTTTCTTT; CDR3: CASSPRDRGRGAEAFF
size: NA; D: NA; V: TRBV19; J: TRBJ2-2; DNA: TGTGCCAGTAGTATTCAAATGGGGCCCCTAATGGCCGGGGAGCTGTTTTTT; CDR3: CASSIQMGPLMAGELFF
size: NA; D: TRBD1; V: TRBV5-6; J: TRBJ2-6; DNA: TGTGCCAGCAGCGGTTTATCAGGGGGCCCTACTGGGGCCAACGTCCTGACTTTC; CDR3: CASSGLSGGPTGANVLTF
size: few; D: NA; V: TRBV19; J: TRBJ1-1; DNA: TGTGCCAGTAGCGGCCGGACGGGAAGAAACACTGAAGCTTTCTTT; CDR3: CASSGRTGRNTEAFF
size: NA; D: NA; V: TRBV6-5; J: TRBJ1-2; DNA: TGTGCCAGCAGTTACTCGAAATCCAGGGCCCAGGGCTACACCTTC; CDR3: CASSYSKSRAQGYTF
size: NA; D: TRBD1; V: TRBV7-9; J: TRBJ2-3; DNA: TGTGCCAGCAGCCCCCGACAGGGGTCAGATACGCAGTATTTT; CDR3: CASSPRQGSDTQYF
size: NA; D: NA; V: TRBV9; J: TRBJ2-7; DNA: TGTGCCAGCAGCGTAGGAGAAAACCCCTACGAGCAGTACTTC; CDR3: CASSVGENPYEQYF
size: NA; D: NA; V: TRBV7-2; J: TRBJ2-3; DNA: TGTGCCAGCCGGTCCGAGTTGGATACGCAGTATTTT; CDR3: CASRSELDTQYF
size: NA; D: NA; V: TRBV2; J: TRBJ2-3; DNA: TGTGCCAGCAGTGAAGGACTCGGTTTCACAGATACGCAGTATTTT; CDR3: CASSEGLGFTDTQYF
size: NA; D: TRBD1; V: TRBV7-8; J: TRBJ2-7; DNA: TGTGCCAGCAGCTTCGCCGGGACAGGGGGCGGAGACGAGCAGTACTTC; CDR3: CASSFAGTGGGDEQYF
size: NA; D: TRBD1; V: TRBV5-1; J: TRBJ1-4; DNA: TGCGCCAGCAGCTTCACCGGGACAGGGGACACCCCAGCAACTAATGAAAAACTGTTTTTT; CDR3: CASSFTGTGDTPATNEKLFF
size: once; D: TRBD2; V: TRBV10-2; J: TRBJ2-1; DNA: TGCGCCAGCTCCACTAGCGGGACCTACAATGAGCAGTTCTTC; CDR3: CASSTSGTYNEQFF
size: NA; D: TRBD1; V: TRBV30; J: TRBJ1-2; DNA: TGTGCCTCCGACAGGGGGGTCTATGGCTACACCTTC; CDR3: CASDRGVYGYTF
size: NA; D: NA; V: TRBV18; J: TRBJ2-5; DNA: TGTGCCAGCTCACCACCTATGCAAGAGACCCAGTACTTC; CDR3: CASSPPMQETQYF
size: NA; D: NA; V: TRBV19; J: TRBJ1-2; DNA: TGTGCCAGTAGTATAGTTCCCGGCGGACTTAACTATGGCTACACCTTC; CDR3: CASSIVPGGLNYGYTF
size: NA; D: NA; V: TRBV5-5; J: TRBJ2-2; DNA: TGTGCCAGCAGTCCTAGGTCAGCGACCAATATGGGGGAGCTGTTTTTT; CDR3: CASSPRSATNMGELFF
size: NA; D: NA; V: TRBV5-4; J: TRBJ2-1; DNA: TGTGCCAGCAGCTTGGATTTCAGCGACAATGAGCAGTTCTTC; CDR3: CASSLDFSDNEQFF
size: NA; D: NA; V: TRBV19; J: TRBJ2-7; DNA: TGTGCCAGTAGTCTTCGGACTCCCCCCTACGAGCAGTACTTC; CDR3: CASSLRTPPYEQYF
size: few; D: TRBD1; V: TRBV7-9; J: TRBJ1-2; DNA: TGTGCCAGCAGCCTCAACAGTCGGGACAGCCATGGCTACACCTTC; CDR3: CASSLNSRDSHGYTF
size: NA; D: TRBD2; V: TRBV6-1; J: TRBJ2-7; DNA: TGTGCCAGCAGTTCTGCGGGACTAGGTGTTGACGAGCAGTACTTC; CDR3: CASSSAGLGVDEQYF
size: once; D: NA; V: TRBV5-6; J: TRBJ2-3; DNA: TGTGCCAGCAGCTTGGACTGGAGGAGCACAGATACGCAGTATTTT; CDR3: CASSLDWRSTDTQYF
size: NA; D: NA; V: TRBV27; J: TRBJ1-4; DNA: TGTGCCAGCAGCAAAGATTCGGGATTTAATGAAAAACTGTTTTTT; CDR3: CASSKDSGFNEKLFF
size: NA; D: TRBD2; V: TRBV30; J: TRBJ2-7; DNA: TGTGCCTGGAGTGACCGGACTAGCGAGATAACCTACGAGCAGTACTTC; CDR3: CAWSDRTSEITYEQYF
size: NA; D: NA; V: TRBV6-1; J: TRBJ1-5; DNA: TGTGCCAGCAGAGCGCCCGGGGTTAGCAATCAGCCCCAGCATTTT; CDR3: CASRAPGVSNQPQHF
size: NA; D: TRBD2; V: TRBV6-1; J: TRBJ2-3; DNA: TGTGCCAGCAGTGGGGGACTAGACACAGATACGCAGTATTTT; CDR3: CASSGGLDTDTQYF
size: NA; D: NA; V: TRBV5-6; J: TRBJ2-7; DNA: TGTGCCAGCAGCTTGAGCCCCGGGGTGTTTTGGGACGAGCAGTACTTC; CDR3: CASSLSPGVFWDEQYF
size: few; D: TRBD1; V: TRBV25-1; J: TRBJ1-2; DNA: TGTGCCAGCAGTGATTCGACGACAGGGGACTACTATGGCTACACCTTC; CDR3: CASSDSTTGDYYGYTF
size: NA; D: TRBD1; V: TRBV30; J: TRBJ2-1; DNA: TGTGCCTGGTCCACCGGGACAGGGTTCTACAATGAGCAGTTCTTC; CDR3: CAWSTGTGFYNEQFF
size: few; D: TRBD1; V: TRBV7-9; J: TRBJ2-7; DNA: TGTGCCAGCAGTTCCGGGACAGGGTACGAGCAGTACTTC; CDR3: CASSSGTGYEQYF
size: NA; D: TRBD2; V: TRBV5-1; J: TRBJ2-3; DNA: TGCGCCAGCAGCTTGGAGGGAGCGGGGGCCGATACGCAGTATTTT; CDR3: CASSLEGAGADTQYF
size: once; D: TRBD1; V: TRBV19; J: TRBJ2-7; DNA: TGTGCCAGTAGTATAGGCGCCGGGACAGGGGTTTACGAGCAGTACTTC; CDR3: CASSIGAGTGVYEQYF
size: NA; D: TRBD2; V: TRBV11-3; J: TRBJ2-3; DNA: TGTGCCAGCAGCCCCAGCGGGGTCTTGACAGATACGCAGTATTTT; CDR3: CASSPSGVLTDTQYF
size: NA; D: NA; V: TRBV10-2; J: TRBJ2-5; DNA: TGCGCCAGCAGCACAGGCCGCCAAGAGACCCAGTACTTC; CDR3: CASSTGRQETQYF
size: few; D: NA; V: TRBV19; J: TRBJ2-7; DNA: TGTGCCAGTAGTATAATAAGGTCAGGGGCGAGCTCCTACGAGCAGTACTTC; CDR3: CASSIIRSGASSYEQYF
size: once; D: TRBD1; V: TRBV9; J: TRBJ1-2; DNA: TGTGCCAGCAGCCCGGGACAGAGGGGCTACACCTTC; CDR3: CASSPGQRGYTF
size: few; D: NA; V: TRBV5-5; J: TRBJ2-2; DNA: TGTGCCAGCAGAGCTGCGGGGGCCCCTACCGGGGAGCTGTTTTTT; CDR3: CASRAAGAPTGELFF
size: NA; D: TRBD1; V: TRBV11-2; J: TRBJ2-2; DNA: TGTGCCAGCAGCCCTTTCTTGACAGGGGTTGTGTCCGGGGAGCTGTTTTTT; CDR3: CASSPFLTGVVSGELFF
size: once; D: NA; V: TRBV2; J: TRBJ2-1; DNA: TGTGCCAGCAGCCTTAGGACAGATGAGCAGTTCTTC; CDR3: CASSLRTDEQFF
size: few; D: NA; V: TRBV11-2; J: TRBJ2-7; DNA: TGTGCCAGCAGCCCTAGCCCCTCCGGCTACGAGCAGTACTTC; CDR3: CASSPSPSGYEQYF
size: NA; D: NA; V: TRBV19; J: TRBJ1-2; DNA: TGTGCCAGTAGTATACCGTATCCTACAGTTTTTTCGACACGAGGCTACACCTTC; CDR3: CASSIPYPTVFSTRGYTF
size: NA; D: NA; V: TRBV13; J: TRBJ2-7; DNA: TGTGCCAGCAGCTCCCTTCGATCGAGGGTTGAGCAGTACTTC; CDR3: CASSSLRSRVEQYF
size: NA; D: NA; V: TRBV15; J: TRBJ1-5; DNA: TGTGCCACCAGCAGAGGTTTAGGGGGTACCAATCAGCCCCAGCATTTT; CDR3: CATSRGLGGTNQPQHF
size: once; D: NA; V: TRBV5-6; J: TRBJ2-1; DNA: TGTGCCAGCAGCTTGACGGGTCTAAACAATGAGCAGTTCTTC; CDR3: CASSLTGLNNEQFF
size: NA; D: NA; V: TRBV6-1; J: TRBJ1-5; DNA: TGTGCCAGCAGTGAAGCCTACCAGGGGCTCCAGCATTTT; CDR3: CASSEAYQGLQHF
size: once; D: TRBD1; V: TRBV5-1; J: TRBJ1-1; DNA: TGCGCCAGCAGGGGACAGGGGGCCCTGAACACTGAAGCTTTCTTT; CDR3: CASRGQGALNTEAFF